This record concerns one T cell receptor (beta chain) sequence. Its antigen remains unknown. The record originates from a study of cytomegalovirus exposure and HLA in healthy donors. V dropped 7 bases and J dropped 7 bases, with 14 bases sitting between them. CDR3 length: 13 amino acids. Germline assignment: CDR1 SQVTM and CDR2 ANQGSEA. Points from the study as a whole: It was reportedly the case that the classifier diagnosed cytomegalovirus status with high specificity and sensitivity. Productive rates of about 87% or about 30% were seen for most TCR beta V segments in an earlier analysis. The study assumed roughly uniform donor sequencing depth for presence/absence analyses.

PCR primers comprised 60 Vbeta and 13 Jbeta primers. Libraries were prepared by immunoSEQ multiplex PCR; TCRdb keeps only in-frame clonotypes and omits some of them. The data show 95,000 to 100,000 clones, roughly 74% seen once. The sequenced sample was PBMCs. The chain uses TRBV29-1 and TRBJ1-6, with D tentatively TRBD1 (5 bases). The receptor's source is a middle-aged woman in good health and CMV-seronegative. The CDR3 here is CSASAGGNSPLHF. The CDR3 DNA is TGCAGCGCTTCCGCCGGGGGGAATTCACCCCTCCACTTT. The whole variable domain, remainder taken from reference TRBV29-1 and TRBJ1-6, is SAVISQKPSRDICQRGTSLTIQCQVDSQVTMMFWYRQQPGQSLTLIATANQGSEATYESGFVIDKFPISRPNLTFSTLTVSNMSPEDSSIYLCSASAGGNSPLHFGNGTRLTVT.